This T cell receptor beta chain was sequenced during a study of OX40 agonist ivuxolimab in advanced cancers. Overall study results and limits: Dose levels from 0.1 to 3.0 mg/kg saw CD4+ and CD8+ blood T cells expand clonally by week 6.

The germline V gene encodes CDR1 ENHRY and CDR2 SYGVKD. The CDR3 is 17 amino acids. V lost 7 bases, J lost 2 bases, and 18 bases lay in between. Points on this clone: Its antigen is unidentified.

Assay used: immunoSEQ multiplex PCR; TCRdb lists only in-frame clones, some missing. The data contain about 80,000 clones, 85% to 90% of them singletons. Peripheral blood came from all dose cohorts at three timepoints. This sequence originates from an adult with an advanced solid tumor such as melanoma, head and neck, liver or kidney cancer. Specimen: CD4+ or CD8+ T cells sorted from blood, collected in a trial of the OX40 agonist ivuxolimab. This chain connects TRBV10-3 to TRBJ2-6; D might be TRBD2 (6 bases). The CDR3 spells CAIMVQGGNTGANVLTF. The DNA for the CDR3 is TGTGCCATCATGGTCCAGGGAGGCAACACTGGGGCCAACGTCCTGACTTTC.